These 6 T cell receptor beta chains share one sample of origin, sequenced in a study of T cells expressing NK-cell markers. TCRdb re-called the 5' RACE reads and gives one entry per CDR3 protein, without DNA. The sample totals about 410,000 distinct CDR3 sequences. The sample comprised blood T cells: a sorted CD56 or NKG2C T cell subset, CD4+ or CD8+ T cells, or bulk PBMC T cells (not recorded which). All receptors come from a woman in her forties or fifties in good health.

CDR3 sequence: CASSILLEQFF. The chain combines TRBV19 with TRBJ2-1. The CDR3 is made up of 11 amino acids. CDR1 is LNHDA and CDR2 is SQIVND in the germline V gene (reference sequence).

V gene TRBV9 combines with J gene TRBJ2-1; the D call of TRBD2 rests on TCRdb alone, since no DNA is present to check it. CDR3 length equals 14 residues. Germline V gene lookup returns CDR1 SGDLS and CDR2 YYNGEE. The CDR3 spells CASSVGGGTAEQFF.

The chain employs TRBV24-1 and TRBJ2-2. CDR3 length equals 12 residues. Germline CDR1 is KGHDR and CDR2 is SFDVKD. The chain's CDR3 is CAPSAYTGELFF.

The gene calls are TRBV6-5 and TRBJ1-3; TCRdb outputs TRBD1, but without DNA this stays unchecked. Germline values: CDR1 MNHEY, CDR2 SVGAGI. The CDR3 consists of 15 residues. CDR3 sequence: CASSVRGSSGNTIYF.

The rearrangement joins TRBV11-2 to TRBJ2-1; TCRdb's D gene call, TRBD2, goes unchecked for lack of DNA. The CDR3 is made up of 16 amino acids. Germline assignment: CDR1 SGHAT and CDR2 FQNNGV. CDR3 in amino acids: CASSIAGTSGVNEQFF.

This chain joins TRBV6-5 and TRBJ2-3; the D call of TRBD2 rests on TCRdb alone, since no DNA is present to check it. Germline V gene sequence: CDR1 MNHEY, CDR2 SVGAGI. The CDR3 is 15 residues long. The CDR3 sequence is CASSLSGSSTDTQYF.